The next 16 T cell receptor beta chains were all read from a single sample in a study of Ad26.COV2.S vaccination and SARS-CoV-2 variants. Indicated treatment: some 20 received Ad26.COV2.S at low or high dose, single or two shots; 5 received placebo; per-sample allocation not given. Day 63 after the first vaccine or placebo injection was the time point for sampling. The repertoire was sequenced with immunoSEQ multiplex PCR; TCRdb's copy has only in-frame clones and lacks some. The repertoire holds about 500,000 clones, with 80% to 90% as singletons. The sequences come from peripheral blood, collected in a trial of Ad26.COV2.S vaccine versus placebo. These TCRs come from a person between 18 and 65 years old who received the Ad26.COV2.S COVID-19 vaccine or a placebo.

This clone appeared once. This chain uses TRBV18 with TRBJ1-5; 7 nucleotides agree with TRBD1. With 4 bases clipped from V and 2 bases from J, the junction kept 2 bases outside the gene matches. CDR1 and CDR2 (germline): KGHSH, LQKENI. The length of the CDR3 is 14 residues. In DNA, the CDR3 is TGTGCCAGCTCACGCACAGGGGGCAATCAGCCCCAGCATTTT. Protein product: CASSRTGGNQPQHF.

This chain uses TRBV7-9 with TRBJ2-3; TRBD2 matches at 7 bases. This CDR3 has 13 amino acids. Germline CDR1 SEHNR, CDR2 FQNEAQ (reference sequence). J gave up 5 bases and V 3 bases, and 2 bases lay outside the gene matches. CDR3 protein: CASSFAGVDTQYF. CDR3 nucleotide sequence: TGTGCCAGCAGCTTCGCGGGAGTAGATACGCAGTATTTT.

V and J are TRBV3-1 (or the pseudogene TRBV3-2) and TRBJ2-3; 7 nucleotides agree with TRBD2. The CDR3 totals 14 residues. V was pared by 4 bases and J by 1 base, with 2 bases of the junction left unmatched. In germline, CDR1 is LGHDT, CDR2 YNNKEL (reference sequence). The chain's CDR3 is CASSLTSGTDTQYF. The CDR3, as DNA: TGTGCCAGCAGCCTTACTAGCGGCACAGATACGCAGTATTTT.

The chain uses TRBV29-1 and TRBJ2-4; unclear D gene. CDR1 SQVTM and CDR2 ANQGSEA come from the germline V gene. The CDR3 is 11 residues long. V lost 7 bases to trimming and J lost 5 bases, with 9 bases between them. For the CDR3, the DNA is TGCAGCGGGATTTGGGAAAACATTCAGTACTTC. Encoded protein: CSGIWENIQYF.

This sequence joins TRBV3-1 (or the pseudogene TRBV3-2) and TRBJ2-7; perhaps TRBD2 as D (6 bases). Germline values: CDR1 LGHDT, CDR2 YNNKEL (reference sequence). CDR3 size: 15 residues. The V end lost 1 base, the J end lost 8 bases, and 18 bases lay between the germline ends. The CDR3, as DNA: TGTGCCAGCAGCCAAGCAGGAGGAGGGAGTTACAAGCAGTACTTC. This encodes CASSQAGGGSYKQYF.

In this sample, this clone turned up a few times. The gene calls are TRBV11-3 and TRBJ1-2; D remains ambiguous. The CDR3 contains 13 residues. Trimming removed 8 bases from V and 4 bases from J, with 14 bases in between. The germline V gene encodes CDR1 SGHNT and CDR2 YENEEA. CDR3: CASLRGDCYGYTF. The CDR3 DNA sequence: TGTGCCAGCTTGCGGGGAGACTGCTATGGCTACACCTTC. The whole variable domain, filled in from reference TRBV11-3 and TRBJ1-2, reads EAGVVQSPRYKIIEKKQPVAFWCNPISGHNTLYWYLQNLGQGPELLIRYENEEAVDDSQLPKDRFSAERLKGVDSTLKIQPAELGDSAVYLCASLRGDCYGYTFGSGTRLTVV.

The gene calls are TRBV7-2 and TRBJ1-1, with a weak D call TRBD1 (5 bases). Trimming pared 3 bases from V and 3 bases from J, leaving 17 bases between. The V gene's germline CDR1 is SGHTA and CDR2 FQGNSA. The CDR3 runs 16 residues. The CDR3 nucleotides read TGTGCCAGCAGCTTCGACTCCGGGACCCACGACACTGAAGCTTTCTTT. Protein sequence: CASSFDSGTHDTEAFF.

The CDR3 nucleotides are TGCGCCAGCAGCTCCCGGGACTCCCAAGCCTACAATGAGCAGTTCTTC. Residues: CASSSRDSQAYNEQFF. The rearrangement links TRBV4-1 to TRBJ2-1; D may be TRBD2 (6 bases). The CDR3 has 16 amino acids. Deletions cut 5 bases from V and 2 bases from J, with 16 bases between. Germline V gene lookup returns CDR1 MGHRA and CDR2 YSYEKL.

This clone was found once. This chain connects TRBV19 to TRBJ2-7; possibly TRBD1 for D (5 bases). The CDR3 has 15 amino acids. The V end lost 2 bases, the J end lost 5 bases, and 16 bases lay between the germline ends. CDR1 is LNHDA, CDR2 SQIVND, per germline (reference sequence). The CDR3 spells CASSIRANRRDEQYF. The DNA of the CDR3 is TGTGCCAGTAGTATACGGGCAAACAGGAGAGACGAGCAGTACTTC.

This clone was observed a single time. V gene TRBV28 combines with J gene TRBJ2-5; D gene unclear. CDR3 length: 12 amino acids. CDR1 MDHEN and CDR2 SYDVKM come from the germline V gene. Trimming took 3 bases from V and 5 from J, leaving 7 bases between them. The CDR3 region has the DNA TGTGCCAGCAGTTTTAGGGTGGAGACCCAGTACTTC. It encodes CASSFRVETQYF.

This rearrangement joins TRBV2 to TRBJ2-7; 13 bases align to TRBD2. Germline loops: CDR1 SNHLY, CDR2 FYNNEI. The length of the CDR3 is 14 residues. J lost 6 bases, V lost 6 bases, and 5 bases had no gene match. The chain's CDR3 is CASRPGLAGFEQYF. CDR3 DNA: TGTGCCAGCAGACCGGGACTAGCGGGATTCGAGCAGTACTTC.

This chain joins TRBV19 and TRBJ1-6, with TRBD1 identical over 10 bases. Germline V CDR1 and CDR2: LNHDA, SQIVND (reference sequence). The CDR3 is 16 residues long. V lost 6 bases, J lost 2 bases, and 4 bases stayed unmatched. In DNA form, the CDR3 reads TGTGCCAGTAGAATGGGGACAGGGGCCTATAATTCACCCCTCCACTTT. Protein: CASRMGTGAYNSPLHF.

The rearrangement links TRBV3-1 (or the pseudogene TRBV3-2) to TRBJ1-4; tentative D call: TRBD1 (6 bases). CDR1 LGHDT and CDR2 YNNKEL come from the germline V gene (reference sequence). The germline V and J ends were trimmed by 2 bases and 3 bases, with 10 bases remaining between them. The CDR3 is made up of 15 amino acids. The CDR3, as DNA: TGTGCCAGCAGCCAATTGGACAGTCCTAATGAAAAACTGTTTTTT. Its translation: CASSQLDSPNEKLFF.

This chain connects TRBV30 to TRBJ1-1, with a possible D match to TRBD1 (6 bases). The V gene's germline CDR1 is GTSNPN and CDR2 SVGIG (reference sequence). This CDR3 has 13 amino acids. V gave up 3 bases and J gave up 4 bases, with 12 bases separating them. DNA for the CDR3: TGTGCCTGGAGAGAGGGGGTTGCCACTGAAGCTTTCTTT. It specifies CAWREGVATEAFF.

The genes are TRBV3-1 (or the pseudogene TRBV3-2) and TRBJ1-2; the D is unclear. The CDR3 totals 12 residues. The germline V and J ends were trimmed by 2 bases and 10 bases, with 11 bases remaining between them. The germline CDR1 and CDR2 sequences are LGHDT and YNNKEL (reference sequence). CDR3 nucleotides: TGTGCCAGCAGCCAATCGGGCCATCTCTACACCTTC. Amino acid sequence: CASSQSGHLYTF.

The rearrangement links TRBV7-8 to TRBJ1-5; 8 nucleotides match TRBD1. Per the germline V gene, CDR1 is SGHVS and CDR2 is FQNEAQ. J gave up 2 bases and V 4 bases, and 10 bases lay outside the gene matches. The CDR3 covers 17 residues. In nucleotides, the CDR3 is TGTGCCAGCAGCTCCAATGTACGACAGGGGCGCAATCAGCCCCAGCATTTT. It codes for CASSSNVRQGRNQPQHF.